This TCR beta chain stems from a study of blood T cell repertoires in COVID-19. Overall study context: PBMCs, B-cell-depleted T cells, or T cells provided the cDNA or gDNA that made up the material.

Authors' analysis steps: Nucleated cell number was recorded as an estimate derived from reference gene primer amplification. Assay used: immunoSEQ multiplex PCR; TCRdb lists only in-frame clones, some missing. V and J calls and clone size come straight from that table; D and trimming were deduced from the DNA. The data show about 140,000 clones, with less than 80% seen just once and roughly 3.6% held by the top ten. V was pared by 4 bases and J by 2 bases, with 6 bases of the junction left unmatched. This CDR3 is built from 16 residues. Germline CDR1 is SGHDT and CDR2 is YYEEEE. This clonotype was sampled from a man aged 60 to 75 with acute or convalescent COVID-19. Sequenced material: peripheral blood. The J gene is TRBJ2-3, the V gene TRBV5-6; 11 nucleotides agree with TRBD1. The CDR3 reads CASSTGTGGFTDTQYF. CDR3 DNA: TGTGCCAGCAGCACCGGGACAGGGGGATTCACAGATACGCAGTATTTT.